The clone carrying this T cell receptor (beta chain) was counted only a few times. As yet, its antigen is unknown. These data are taken from a study of cytomegalovirus exposure and HLA in healthy donors. Overall study findings and caveats: Accounts indicate the classifier identified cytomegalovirus status with strong specificity and sensitivity.

CDR1 is SEHNR, CDR2 FQNEAQ, per germline (reference sequence). The CDR3 loop spans 14 amino acids. Trimming at V came to 1 base and at J to 6 bases, leaving 4 bases not matched to a gene. It was with 60 Vbeta and 13 Jbeta primers that the PCR ran. Method: immunoSEQ multiplex PCR; TCRdb's copy keeps in-frame clones and lacks some. The sample shows tens of thousands of clones, 60% to 75% of them seen only once. The origin of this receptor is a man aged 35-49 years in good health and CMV-seropositive. The genes are TRBV7-9 and TRBJ2-3; the match to TRBD2 covers 7 bases. Material: PBMCs. In DNA, the CDR3 is TGTGCCAGCAGCTTAGATCCTAGCGGCGATACGCAGTATTTT. Amino acid sequence: CASSLDPSGDTQYF.